These 21 T cell receptor beta chains came from one sample sequenced in a study of blood T cell repertoires in COVID-19. Some clones are missing from TCRdb's copy, which holds only in-frame ones; the method was immunoSEQ multiplex PCR. The sample yields about 62,000 clones, roughly 89% seen once. Sequenced sample: peripheral blood. Receptors were obtained from a woman older than 75 with acute or convalescent COVID-19.

The chain recombines TRBV18 with TRBJ1-6, with TRBD1 identical over 9 bases. This CDR3 spans 16 amino acids. V lost 2 bases, J lost 6 bases, and 5 bases stayed unmatched. The germline V gene encodes CDR1 KGHSH and CDR2 LQKENI. This CDR3 is CASSPSWTGVNSPLHF. CDR3 DNA: TGTGCCAGCTCACCATCTTGGACAGGGGTTAATTCACCCCTCCACTTT.

This chain joins TRBV11-2 and TRBJ2-7; D possibly corresponds to TRBD2 (5 bases). The CDR3 spans 14 residues. Germline CDR1 is SGHAT and CDR2 is FQNNGV. The V gene lost 4 bases and the J gene lost 5 bases, with 15 bases spanning the gap. The DNA for the CDR3 is TGTGCCAGCAGCTCGGGATTTTTGGGCAACGAGCAGTACTTC. The encoded protein is CASSSGFLGNEQYF.

Only one count was recorded for this clone. The chain couples TRBV2 to TRBJ1-2, with TRBD1 identical over 8 bases. The CDR3 runs 14 residues. From germline, CDR1 is SNHLY and CDR2 FYNNEI. The V gene end was trimmed by 7 bases and the J gene end by 5 bases; junction bases not matched to a gene: 9. CDR3 amino acids: CASTLDRGYYGYTF. CDR3 nucleotide sequence: TGTGCCAGCACCTTAGACAGGGGATATTATGGCTACACCTTC.

The CDR3 coding sequence is TGTGCCAGCAGCGCCGTGTCTACCTCCTACAATGAGCAGTTCTTC. As protein: CASSAVSTSYNEQFF. J is TRBJ2-1 and V is TRBV9; D is uncertain. Germline CDR1 is SGDLS and CDR2 is YYNGEE. CDR3 length: 15 residues. The V end was cut by 3 bases, the J end by 0 bases, with 10 bases between. The full variable domain, its missing parts supplied by reference TRBV9 and TRBJ2-1, is DSGVTQTPKHLITATGQRVTLRCSPRSGDLSVYWYQQSLDQGLQFLIQYYNGEERAKGNILERFSAQQFPDLHSELNLSSLELGDSALYFCASSAVSTSYNEQFFGPGTRLTVL.

This rearrangement joins TRBV11-2 to TRBJ2-5; possibly TRBD2 for D (5 bases). Germline-derived CDR1 and CDR2 are SGHAT and FQNNGV. Between the trimmed V and J ends, which lost 3 bases and 4 bases, there was a span of 21 bases. The CDR3 covers 17 residues. CDR3 amino acids: CASSFGGGTSLLETQYF. The CDR3 region has the DNA TGTGCCAGCAGCTTCGGAGGCGGTACTTCATTGCTAGAGACCCAGTACTTC.

The chain employs TRBV4-1 and TRBJ2-7, with TRBD1 matching 7 bases. The CDR3 runs to 14 residues. Germline V gene lookup returns CDR1 MGHRA and CDR2 YSYEKL. The junction had 7 bases not matched to a gene; V was cut back by 4 bases and J by 4 bases. The CDR3 DNA sequence: TGCGCCAGCAGCCCGCCCTGGGGACAGTACGAGCAGTACTTC. It yields the protein CASSPPWGQYEQYF.

The J gene is TRBJ2-2, the V gene TRBV30; D is unclear. Germline V gene lookup returns CDR1 GTSNPN and CDR2 SVGIG (reference sequence). There are 12 residues in the CDR3. V gave up 0 bases and J gave up 4 bases, with 3 bases separating them. As DNA, the CDR3 is TGTGCCTGGAGTGTTCGCACCGGGGAGCTGTTTTTT. Translation gives CAWSVRTGELFF.

The gene calls are TRBV27 and TRBJ1-6; no clear D. Germline V gene lookup returns CDR1 MNHEY and CDR2 SMNVEV (reference sequence). CDR3 length: 13 residues. Trimming took 6 bases from V and 0 from J, leaving 3 bases between them. CDR3 region: CASSFSYNSPLHF. CDR3 coding DNA: TGTGCCAGCAGCTTCTCCTATAATTCACCCCTCCACTTT.

J is TRBJ1-1 and V is TRBV4-1, with TRBD1 identical over 7 bases. Per germline, CDR1 MGHRA and CDR2 YSYEKL. V lost 4 bases and J lost 4; bases outside the gene matches: 6. The CDR3 extends over 14 amino acids. The CDR3 nucleotides read TGCGCCAGCAGCCTCCCAACAGGGGCCACTGAAGCTTTCTTT. This codes for CASSLPTGATEAFF.

The gene calls are TRBV10-3 and TRBJ1-3, with D possibly matching TRBD1 (5 bases). Trimming took 8 bases from V and 4 from J, leaving 18 bases between them. The CDR3 sequence is 15 residues long. Germline V lookup: CDR1 ENHRY, CDR2 SYGVKD. CDR3 amino acids: CAILGAGLSGNTIYF. The CDR3 nucleotides are TGTGCCATCCTAGGGGCAGGGCTCTCCGGAAACACCATATATTTT.

The chain has TRBV5-4 and TRBJ2-3, with 10 nucleotides matching TRBD2. Losses at the gene ends were 0 bases for V and 7 bases for J; bases not matched to a gene: 8. The germline gives CDR1 SGHNT, CDR2 YYREEE (reference sequence). This CDR3 contains 16 residues. The CDR3 region has the DNA TGTGCCAGCAGCTTGGGGGCTAGCGGGGGTCAATATACGCAGTATTTT. It yields the protein CASSLGASGGQYTQYF.

This clone has only a few counts. The chain employs TRBV19 and TRBJ2-2; D possibly corresponds to TRBD1 (5 bases). Germline V gene lookup returns CDR1 LNHDA and CDR2 SQIVND (reference sequence). The CDR3 has 14 residues. With 11 bases removed from V and 6 bases from J, the gap between germline ends came to 19 bases. Here the CDR3 DNA reads TGTGCCGCTAGACTGGCAGGGCCCCCCGGGGAGCTGTTTTTT. Translating it yields CAARLAGPPGELFF.

J is TRBJ1-6 and V is TRBV15; a possible D gene is TRBD1 (6 bases). Germline CDR1 reads LNHNV; CDR2 reads YYDKDF (reference sequence). The CDR3 runs 14 residues. V lost 5 bases and J 8 bases, leaving 13 bases between the germline ends. CDR3 protein: CATSVYRVDSPLHF. The CDR3 bases are TGTGCCACCAGCGTGTACAGGGTCGATTCACCCCTCCACTTT.

Here the CDR3 reads CASSYPGSTSTDTQYF. The CDR3 DNA reads as TGTGCCAGCAGCTATCCCGGGTCTACTAGCACAGATACGCAGTATTTT. The V and J genes are TRBV7-9 and TRBJ2-3; unclear D gene. Germline assignment: CDR1 SEHNR and CDR2 FQNEAQ (reference sequence). CDR3 length equals 16 residues. Trimming removed 4 bases at V and 0 bases at J, with 14 bases between.

The rearrangement uses TRBV25-1 and TRBJ1-1; unclear D gene. Germline V lookup: CDR1 MGHDK, CDR2 SYGVNS. V lost 8 bases, J lost 1 base, and 11 bases lay in between. CDR3 size: 13 residues. Written as DNA, the CDR3 is TGTGCCAGCTCGCGGCAGCCGAACACTGAAGCTTTCTTT. Amino acids: CASSRQPNTEAFF. The variable domain in full, with the rest retrieved from reference TRBV25-1 and TRBJ1-1, is EADIYQTPRYLVIGTGKKITLECSQTMGHDKMYWYQQDPGMELHLIHYSYGVNSTEKGDLSSESTVSRIRTEHFPLTLESARPSHTSQYLCASSRQPNTEAFFGQGTRLTVV.

The DNA of the CDR3 is TGTGCCAGCAGCTCATTCCAGGGGGCGCGGGGCGGGGAGCTGTTTTTT. Translating it yields CASSSFQGARGGELFF. J is TRBJ2-2 and V is TRBV7-2; 8 bases agree with TRBD1. Germline V gene sequence: CDR1 SGHTA, CDR2 FQGNSA. V lost 4 bases, J lost 7 bases, and 11 bases stayed unmatched. The CDR3 sequence is 16 residues long.

The chain couples TRBV3-1 (or the pseudogene TRBV3-2) to TRBJ1-3, with D unresolved. The CDR3 has 14 amino acids. Between the trimmed V and J ends, which lost 3 bases and 0 bases, there was a span of 6 bases. CDR1 is LGHDT and CDR2 is YNNKEL in the germline V gene (reference sequence). The CDR3 region has the DNA TGTGCCAGCAGCCACCCCAGCTCTGGAAACACCATATATTTT. Its protein is CASSHPSSGNTIYF.

This clone was detected only once. The CDR3 sequence is CASSLALNNEQFF. Here the CDR3 DNA reads TGTGCCAGCAGTTTAGCCCTTAACAATGAGCAGTTCTTC. V and J are TRBV12-3 or TRBV12-4 and TRBJ2-1, with D unclear. The CDR3 has 13 amino acids. Deletions cut 0 bases from V and 5 bases from J, with 5 bases between.

V gene TRBV9 combines with J gene TRBJ2-1; TRBD1 is a possible D gene (6 bases). The V end was cut by 1 base, the J end by 7 bases, with 15 bases between. Germline V lookup: CDR1 SGDLS, CDR2 YYNGEE. CDR3 size: 15 residues. The CDR3 coding sequence is TGTGCCAGCAGCGTACAGCTCAAGGGGGAGAATGAGCAGTTCTTC. Translated: CASSVQLKGENEQFF.

The rearrangement links TRBV19 to TRBJ1-1; D is unclear. Trimming removed 5 bases from V and 3 bases from J, with 13 bases in between. Germline CDR1 LNHDA, CDR2 SQIVND (reference sequence). This CDR3 contains 14 residues. CDR3 amino acids: CASSPSGRDTEAFF. In nucleotides, the CDR3 is TGTGCCAGTAGTCCGTCGGGTCGGGACACTGAAGCTTTCTTT.

This chain links TRBV29-1 with TRBJ2-2; 7 bases are a match to TRBD1. CDR1 is SQVTM and CDR2 is ANQGSEA in the germline V gene. V shed 5 bases, J shed 5 bases, and the junction held 8 bases outside the gene matches. This CDR3 is built from 14 residues. Here the CDR3 DNA reads TGCAGCGTTATGCGACAGGGTGGAACCGGGGAGCTGTTTTTT. It specifies CSVMRQGGTGELFF.